This T cell receptor (beta chain) was retrieved from a study of PD-1 blockade in classical Hodgkin lymphoma. Findings of the study overall: Patients who responded completely had about the same baseline diversity as newly diagnosed patients.

The repertoire was sequenced with immunoSEQ multiplex PCR; TCRdb's copy has only in-frame clones and lacks some. The profile shows 27,000 or so clones, approximately 72% of them singletons. The time point here: cycle 4 day 1 (C4D1), after 6 weeks of nivolumab. Brentuximab vedotin exposure varied among the patients, all of whom had relapsed after autologous stem cell transplantation. The sample holds a few counts of this clone. What it binds is unknown. The receptor's source is a human donor with classical Hodgkin lymphoma. Here the sequenced sample was peripheral blood mononuclear cells (PBMCs), taken before the fourth cycle of nivolumab.

In nucleotides, the CDR3 is TGTGCCAGCAGTTTGCAGGGTGACTATGGCTACACCTTC. Translation gives CASSLQGDYGYTF. The chain has TRBV28 and TRBJ1-2; D might be TRBD1 (5 bases). The CDR3 is made up of 13 amino acids. Germline V gene data show CDR1 as MDHEN and CDR2 as SYDVKM. Trimming removed 3 bases at V and 3 bases at J, with 8 bases between.